This TCR beta chain was sequenced during a study of radiotherapy plus CTLA-4 blockade in lung cancer. Assay used: immunoSEQ multiplex PCR; TCRdb lists only in-frame clones, some missing. The table records roughly 50,000 clones, about 88% of them present only once. J lost 7 bases, V lost 9 bases, and 16 bases had no gene match. Germline values: CDR1 MNHEY, CDR2 SMNVEV (reference sequence). The CDR3 totals 16 residues. As regards this clone: Its antigen remains unidentified.

Findings of the study overall: Among blood TCR repertoires after radiotherapy plus ipilimumab, tumor-derived clones expanded.

The origin of this receptor is a human donor with non-small cell lung cancer whose response to radiotherapy plus ipilimumab could not be evaluated. The V gene is TRBV27, the J gene TRBJ1-3, with 9 bases lining up with TRBD1. The sample was peripheral blood, taken from a patient treated with radiotherapy plus ipilimumab. The CDR3 region is CASGSSAGQGSNTIYF. The CDR3 nucleotides are TGTGCCAGTGGCTCGTCTGCGGGACAGGGAAGTAACACCATATATTTT.